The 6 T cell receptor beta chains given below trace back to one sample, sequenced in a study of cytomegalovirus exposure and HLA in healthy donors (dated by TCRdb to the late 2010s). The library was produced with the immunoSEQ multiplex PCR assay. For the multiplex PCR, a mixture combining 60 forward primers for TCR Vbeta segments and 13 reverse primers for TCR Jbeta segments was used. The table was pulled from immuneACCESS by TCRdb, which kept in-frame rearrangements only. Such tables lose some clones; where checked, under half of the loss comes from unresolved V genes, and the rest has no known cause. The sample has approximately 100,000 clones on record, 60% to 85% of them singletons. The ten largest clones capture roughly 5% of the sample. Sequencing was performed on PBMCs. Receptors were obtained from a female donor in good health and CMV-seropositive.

Here the CDR3 DNA reads TGTGCCAGCAGTCCAACGACAGGTACCTACGAGCAGTACTTC. It is translated as CASSPTTGTYEQYF. This sequence joins TRBV28 and TRBJ2-7, with D possibly being TRBD1 (6 bases). The CDR3 sequence is 14 residues long. The ends were cut back, 5 bases at V and 2 bases at J, with 13 bases in the middle. Germline V gives CDR1 MDHEN, CDR2 SYDVKM.

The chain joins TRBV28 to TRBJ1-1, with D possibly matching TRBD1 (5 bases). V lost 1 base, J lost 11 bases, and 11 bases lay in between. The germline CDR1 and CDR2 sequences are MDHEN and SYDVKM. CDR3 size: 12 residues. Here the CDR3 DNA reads TGTGCCAGCAGTTTATCGGCCAGGGCGGCTTTCTTT. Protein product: CASSLSARAAFF.

CDR3 coding DNA: TGCGCCAGCAGCTTGAGTAGAAGCTCCTACGAGCAGTACTTC. Translation gives CASSLSRSSYEQYF. The rearrangement uses TRBV5-1 and TRBJ2-7; the D is unclear. CDR1 SGHRS and CDR2 YFSETQ come from the germline V gene. V lost 1 base, J lost 0 bases, and 8 bases lay in between. The CDR3 loop spans 14 amino acids.

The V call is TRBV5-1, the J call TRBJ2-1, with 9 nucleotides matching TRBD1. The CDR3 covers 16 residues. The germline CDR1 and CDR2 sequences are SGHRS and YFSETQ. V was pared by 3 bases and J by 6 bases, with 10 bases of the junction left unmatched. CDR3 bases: TGCGCCAGCAGCTGGAAAGGGACAGGGATAGGCAATGAGCAGTTCTTC. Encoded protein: CASSWKGTGIGNEQFF.

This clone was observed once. CDR3 nucleotide sequence: TGTGCCTGGAGTGATCTTTTCCAGGGATCTTATGGCTACACCTTC. Amino acids: CAWSDLFQGSYGYTF. The chain is built from TRBV30 and TRBJ1-2; tentatively, D is TRBD1 (5 bases). V was cut by 1 base and J by 5 bases, with 17 bases left in between. Per germline, CDR1 GTSNPN and CDR2 SVGIG (reference sequence). The length of the CDR3 is 15 residues. The variable domain in full, completed from reference TRBV30 and TRBJ1-2, reads SQTIHQWPATLVQPVGSPLSLECTVEGTSNPNLYWYRQAAGRGLQLLFYSVGIGQISSEVPQNLSASRPQDRQFILSSKKLLLSDSGFYLCAWSDLFQGSYGYTFGSGTRLTVV.

Here the CDR3 reads CASSTAGGGGTEAFF. CDR3 coding DNA: TGTGCCAGCAGCACCGCCGGGGGAGGCGGCACTGAAGCTTTCTTT. This sequence joins TRBV7-3 and TRBJ1-1; D possibly corresponds to TRBD1 (5 bases). V was pared by 5 bases and J by 4 bases, with 17 bases between. In germline, CDR1 is SGHTA, CDR2 FQGTGA. The CDR3 loop spans 15 amino acids.